These 16 T cell receptor beta chains were all obtained from the same sample, sequenced in a study of T cell changes during pregnancy in multiple sclerosis. The assay was immunoSEQ multiplex PCR, and TCRdb's table has in-frame clones only and misses some. The table records about 40,000 clones, roughly 94% of them present only once. Here the sequenced sample was peripheral blood, taken in the third trimester of pregnancy. The receptor set was obtained from a female donor with multiple sclerosis, enrolled in a pregnancy study.

The chain couples TRBV27 to TRBJ2-1, with 13 bases that match TRBD2. The CDR3 runs 17 residues. CDR1 and CDR2 from the germline V gene are MNHEY and SMNVEV (reference sequence). Trimming took 5 bases from V and 5 from J; bases not matched to a gene: 9. The chain's CDR3 is CASSLRTSGSLDNEQFF. CDR3 sequence (DNA): TGTGCCAGCAGTCTCCGGACTAGCGGGAGCCTCGACAATGAGCAGTTCTTC.

The chain carries TRBV4-2 and TRBJ1-2; D is possibly TRBD1 (6 bases). CDR1 and CDR2 from the germline V gene are LGHNA and YNFKEQ. V was pared by 4 bases and J by 5 bases, with 17 bases between. The length of the CDR3 is 15 residues. In DNA form, the CDR3 reads TGTGCCAGCAGCCCACGGGGGGCACTAGAGTATGGCTACACCTTC. Its translation is CASSPRGALEYGYTF.

This chain joins TRBV19 and TRBJ2-5, with TRBD2 matching over 7 bases. V shed 2 bases, J shed 5 bases, and the junction held 11 bases outside the gene matches. This CDR3 is built from 16 residues. Germline V lookup: CDR1 LNHDA, CDR2 SQIVND (reference sequence). CDR3: CASSISTAGTMETQYF. DNA of the CDR3: TGTGCCAGTAGTATAAGCACGGCAGGGACTATGGAGACCCAGTACTTC.

The V gene is TRBV19, the J gene TRBJ1-1; 7 bases line up with TRBD1. Germline CDR1 is LNHDA and CDR2 is SQIVND (reference sequence). CDR3 length equals 18 residues. The ends lost 3 bases at V and 6 bases at J; junction bases unmatched: 19. CDR3 sequence: CASSMRGTAFTDGAEAFF. In DNA, the CDR3 is TGTGCCAGTAGTATGCGAGGGACAGCCTTCACCGACGGGGCTGAAGCTTTCTTT.

By frequency in the sample, this clone is medium-sized (0.01 to 0.1%). This chain uses TRBV10-3 with TRBJ2-3; 8 nucleotides align to TRBD2. CDR1 is ENHRY, CDR2 SYGVKD, per germline. The CDR3 spans 14 residues. J gave up 4 bases and V 2 bases, and 2 bases lay outside the gene matches. DNA for the CDR3: TGTGCCATCAGTGAGCGGGAGGGCCCAGATACGCAGTATTTT. Protein product: CAISEREGPDTQYF.

This sequence joins TRBV7-3 and TRBJ1-1; tentative D call: TRBD1 (5 bases). This CDR3 is built from 15 residues. Germline loops: CDR1 SGHTA, CDR2 FQGTGA. Between the trimmed V and J ends, which lost 5 bases and 7 bases, there was a span of 20 bases. The CDR3 nucleotides are TGTGCCAGCAGCGAGAGACAGTTCCGGCTTAGTGAAGCTTTCTTT. Amino acid sequence: CASSERQFRLSEAFF.

The chain couples TRBV5-6 to TRBJ2-2; D may be TRBD2 (5 bases). CDR3 length: 14 residues. V lost 0 bases, J lost 7 bases, and 10 bases lay in between. Per germline, CDR1 SGHDT and CDR2 YYEEEE. The CDR3 here is CASSLAGKSGELFF. The CDR3 nucleotides read TGTGCCAGCAGCTTGGCCGGGAAGAGCGGGGAGCTGTTTTTT.

This clone was detected only a few times. The rearrangement joins TRBV5-6 to TRBJ2-7; D unresolved. In germline, CDR1 is SGHDT, CDR2 YYEEEE. Trimming removed 4 bases at V and 7 bases at J, with 15 bases between. The CDR3 length is 13 residues. CDR3 sequence (DNA): TGTGCCAGCAGCGGAGCTACGACGTGGGAGCAGTACTTC. Protein: CASSGATTWEQYF.

The DNA of the CDR3 is TGTGCCAGCAGCCAAACCTACAGGGGGGCAAACAATGAGCAGTTCTTC. It specifies CASSQTYRGANNEQFF. The chain joins TRBV4-2 to TRBJ2-1; 8 nucleotides align to TRBD1. The CDR3 is 16 amino acids. V was pared by 2 bases and J by 5 bases, with 8 bases of the junction left unmatched. Germline CDR1 is LGHNA and CDR2 is YNFKEQ.

The chain's CDR3 is CASSPGIGENTEAFF. In DNA, the CDR3 is TGTGCCAGCAGCCCAGGAATAGGGGAGAACACTGAAGCTTTCTTT. The genes are TRBV7-3 and TRBJ1-1; a possible D gene is TRBD1 (5 bases). The length of the CDR3 is 15 residues. The V end was cut by 5 bases, the J end by 1 base, with 14 bases between. Germline values: CDR1 SGHTA, CDR2 FQGTGA.

In this sample, this clone turned up once. The rearrangement uses TRBV30 and TRBJ2-6; 11 nucleotides match TRBD1. V shed 4 bases, J shed 3 bases, and the junction held 8 bases outside the gene matches. The length of the CDR3 is 17 residues. Per germline, CDR1 GTSNPN and CDR2 SVGIG (reference sequence). Written as DNA, the CDR3 is TGTGCCTGGACCAAAAGGACAGGGGGCAGTGGGGCCAACGTCCTGACTTTC. Translated, it gives CAWTKRTGGSGANVLTF.

This clone came up once. The rearrangement links TRBV28 to TRBJ2-7; 9 positions agree with TRBD1. J gave up 7 bases and V 4 bases, and 11 bases lay outside the gene matches. Per germline, CDR1 MDHEN and CDR2 SYDVKM. The CDR3 length is 15 residues. CDR3 DNA: TGTGCCAGCAGTTCCATCGGACAGGGGAGAGGGGAGCAGTACTTC. Its protein product is CASSSIGQGRGEQYF. Together with reference TRBV28 and TRBJ2-7, the CDR3 gives the full variable domain: DVKVTQSSRYLVKRTGEKVFLECVQDMDHENMFWYRQDPGLGLRLIYFSYDVKMKEKGDIPEGYSVSREKKERFSLILESASTNQTSMYLCASSSIGQGRGEQYFGPGTRLTVT.

The chain joins TRBV18 to TRBJ2-1, with 14 positions matching TRBD2. The CDR3 loop spans 16 amino acids. In germline, CDR1 is KGHSH, CDR2 LQKENI. J lost 7 bases, V lost 0 bases, and 2 bases had no gene match. This chain's CDR3 is CASSPPGTSGGNEQFF. The CDR3 DNA follows: TGTGCCAGCTCACCACCCGGGACTAGCGGGGGTAATGAGCAGTTCTTC.

The V call is TRBV5-1, the J call TRBJ2-2; TRBD1 aligns across 9 bases. Germline V gene lookup returns CDR1 SGHRS and CDR2 YFSETQ. V was pared by 0 bases and J by 3 bases, with 0 bases of the junction left unmatched. The CDR3 is made up of 15 amino acids. CDR3 loop: CASSLGDRDTGELFF. In DNA, the CDR3 is TGCGCCAGCAGCTTGGGGGACAGGGACACCGGGGAGCTGTTTTTT.

The rearrangement links TRBV7-6 to TRBJ1-5, with D possibly being TRBD1 (6 bases). The germline V gene encodes CDR1 SGHVS and CDR2 FNYEAQ. The CDR3 is 14 amino acids. V was clipped by 2 bases and J by 3 bases, with 8 bases between them. CDR3 in DNA: TGTGCCAGCAGCTTACAGGGGCCCAATCAGCCCCAGCATTTT. It yields the protein CASSLQGPNQPQHF.

This chain connects TRBV5-1 to TRBJ2-7, with TRBD1 matching 7 bases. Losses at the gene ends were 4 bases for V and 1 base for J; bases not matched to a gene: 2. The length of the CDR3 is 13 residues. Germline assignment: CDR1 SGHRS and CDR2 YFSETQ. CDR3 region: CASSTGDSYEQYF. The CDR3 DNA follows: TGCGCCAGCAGCACAGGGGATTCCTACGAGCAGTACTTC.